This TCR beta chain was recovered during a study of CD8+CD57+ T cells in acquired aplastic anemia. At the level of the study: Sorted CD4+ and CD8+ cell DNA averaged around 3.3 ug. Findings and limits, study-wide: No significant patient-versus-control difference appeared in CD8+ Simpson's diversity.

By flow cytometry, patients selected for sequencing had shown an expansion of CD8+CD57+ cells. Diagnosis of severe acquired aplastic anemia applied to all patients. Patients were untreated when blood was sampled. The template used for profiling TCR beta VDJ and CDR3 was genomic DNA. TCRdb ran MiXCR on the reads and lists one entry per CDR3 protein. The repertoire consists of 170,000 or so distinct CDR3 sequences, with about three fifths occurring once and the leading ten covering roughly 43%. Worth noting for this clonotype: Its antigen is as yet unknown.

The clonotype comes from a human donor with aplastic anemia. The material sequenced was sorted CD4+, CD8+, or CD8+CD57+ T cells (not recorded which) from PBMCs.

The CDR3 here is CASRPSGSSNEQYF. Here the CDR3 DNA reads TGTGCCAGCAGACCTAGCGGGAGTAGCAACGAGCAGTACTTC. The chain recombines TRBV7-8 with TRBJ2-7; 10 bases match TRBD2. The V and J ends lost 6 bases and 5 bases, in that order; junction bases with no gene match: 7. The germline V gene has CDR1 SGHVS and CDR2 FQNEAQ. This CDR3 region has 14 residues.